Presented here are 13 T cell receptor beta chains from one specimen sequenced in a study of blood T cell repertoires in COVID-19. Some clones are missing from TCRdb's copy, which holds only in-frame ones; the method was immunoSEQ multiplex PCR. The table lists a few hundred thousand clones, 86% of them singletons. The sequenced sample consisted of peripheral blood. Every receptor here comes from a woman between 45 and 65 years old with acute or convalescent COVID-19.

The rearrangement links TRBV20-1 to TRBJ2-1; D unresolved. The CDR3 consists of 10 residues. Germline lookup yields CDR1 DFQATT and CDR2 SNEGSKA (reference sequence). Trimming stripped 4 bases from V and 10 bases from J, with 8 bases between. The CDR3 DNA reads TGCAGTGCTACGACTGGCGAGCAGTTCTTC. Its translation: CSATTGEQFF.

This clone is a singleton in its sample. V is TRBV5-4 and J is TRBJ2-1; 8 bases are shared with TRBD1. The CDR3 length is 16 residues. V was pared by 4 bases and J by 5 bases, with 11 bases of the junction left unmatched. Looked up from germline, CDR1 is SGHNT and CDR2 is YYREEE (reference sequence). The CDR3 DNA reads TGTGCCAGCAGCCGGGCAGGGGGCGCCCTGGACAATGAGCAGTTCTTC. As protein: CASSRAGGALDNEQFF.

The rearrangement links TRBV29-1 to TRBJ1-2; D is possibly TRBD1 (6 bases). Trimming left V 5 bases short and J 6 bases short, with 25 bases between. Germline V gives CDR1 SQVTM, CDR2 ANQGSEA. The CDR3 is 16 residues long. CDR3 in amino acids: CSVSPRQELGPDGYTF. CDR3 coding DNA: TGCAGCGTTTCCCCGCGACAGGAGCTGGGCCCCGATGGCTACACCTTC.

There are a few counts of this clone. V and J are TRBV7-9 and TRBJ2-7, with 8 bases identical to TRBD1. V shed 1 base, J shed 3 bases, and the junction held 8 bases outside the gene matches. The CDR3 spans 16 residues. CDR1 and CDR2 (germline): SEHNR, FQNEAQ (reference sequence). The CDR3 DNA sequence: TGTGCCAGCAGCTTAGAGACAGGGGCTACAAACTACGAGCAGTACTTC. Its translation: CASSLETGATNYEQYF.

This clone was recorded a few times. The chain has TRBV27 and TRBJ1-4; D may be TRBD1 (6 bases). With 5 bases removed from V and 5 bases from J, the gap between germline ends came to 18 bases. The CDR3 is 16 amino acids. CDR1 is MNHEY, CDR2 SMNVEV, per germline (reference sequence). The CDR3: CASSRTYRALNEKLFF. The CDR3 DNA sequence: TGTGCCAGCAGTAGGACATACAGGGCCCTAAATGAAAAACTGTTTTTT. Full variable domain (missing parts from reference TRBV27 and TRBJ1-4): EAQVTQNPRYLITVTGKKLTVTCSQNMNHEYMSWYRQDPGLGLRQIYYSMNVEVTDKGDVPEGYKVSRKEKRNFPLILESPSPNQTSLYFCASSRTYRALNEKLFFGSGTQLSVL.

The rearrangement links TRBV7-2 to TRBJ1-1, with 8 positions matching TRBD1. The V segment lost 3 bases and the J segment 0 bases; nucleotides outside the gene matches: 3. CDR3 size: 15 residues. CDR1 is SGHTA, CDR2 FQGNSA, per germline. CDR3 in DNA: TGTGCCAGCAGCTTGGGACAGGCCATGAACACTGAAGCTTTCTTT. Translation: CASSLGQAMNTEAFF.

This clone was seen a few times. J is TRBJ2-3 and V is TRBV27; 11 bases map to TRBD2. V dropped 2 bases and J dropped 0; count of bases not matched to a gene: 10. The CDR3 is 19 amino acids. Germline CDR1 is MNHEY and CDR2 is SMNVEV (reference sequence). CDR3 loop: CASSLGSSGRKRSTDTQYF. The CDR3 DNA is TGTGCCAGCAGTTTAGGGTCTAGCGGGAGGAAGAGGAGCACAGATACGCAGTATTTT.

The chain links TRBV5-6 to TRBJ2-5; D gene ambiguous. Germline V gene lookup returns CDR1 SGHDT and CDR2 YYEEEE. The CDR3 totals 13 residues. V dropped 4 bases and J dropped 2 bases, with 9 bases sitting between them. The CDR3, as DNA: TGTGCCAGCAGCCTTATGTTTCAAGAGACCCAGTACTTC. This gives the protein CASSLMFQETQYF. The complete variable domain, with remaining parts taken from reference TRBV5-6 and TRBJ2-5, reads DAGVTQSPTHLIKTRGQQVTLRCSPKSGHDTVSWYQQALGQGPQFIFQYYEEEERQRGNFPDRFSGHQFPNYSSELNVNALLLGDSALYLCASSLMFQETQYFGPGTRLLVL.

The chain has TRBV18 and TRBJ1-4; D is unclear. The CDR3 consists of 15 residues. Trimming shortened V by 6 bases and J by 5 bases, and 16 bases separated the two germline ends. CDR1 KGHSH and CDR2 LQKENI come from the germline V gene. The CDR3 nucleotides are TGTGCCAGCTCGCCGGTGGGAGGGAGGAATGAAAAACTGTTTTTT. Residues: CASSPVGGRNEKLFF.

The chain links TRBV5-6 to TRBJ2-3; perhaps TRBD2 as D (5 bases). V was trimmed by 2 bases and J by 0 bases, leaving 13 bases between them. In germline, CDR1 is SGHDT, CDR2 YYEEEE. The CDR3 covers 16 residues. CDR3 nucleotide sequence: TGTGCCAGCAGCTTTGGACTGATTGGGAGCACAGATACGCAGTATTTT. It specifies CASSFGLIGSTDTQYF.

This rearrangement joins TRBV10-3 to TRBJ1-1; tentative D call: TRBD1 (5 bases). This CDR3 has 14 amino acids. V lost 0 bases and J 4 bases, leaving 9 bases between the germline ends. Germline CDR1 is ENHRY and CDR2 is SYGVKD. CDR3 amino acids: CAISESQGVTEAFF. CDR3 nucleotide sequence: TGTGCCATCAGTGAGTCGCAGGGTGTCACTGAAGCTTTCTTT.

The chain combines TRBV4-1 with TRBJ2-1, with D possibly being TRBD2 (6 bases). Germline CDR1 MGHRA, CDR2 YSYEKL. The CDR3 spans 17 residues. Trimming left V 0 bases short and J 5 bases short, with 17 bases between. CDR3 loop: CASSQDLGGPSNNEQFF. CDR3 DNA: TGCGCCAGCAGCCAAGATCTCGGAGGGCCCAGTAACAATGAGCAGTTCTTC.

The chain is built from TRBV3-1 (or the pseudogene TRBV3-2) and TRBJ2-7; possibly TRBD2 for D (6 bases). Trimming stripped 4 bases from V and 7 bases from J, with 17 bases between. The V gene's germline CDR1 is LGHDT and CDR2 YNNKEL (reference sequence). The CDR3 runs 14 residues. The CDR3 nucleotides are TGTGCCAGCAGCCCTTCTGAGGTGGAGGGGGAGCAGTACTTC. This gives the protein CASSPSEVEGEQYF.